What follows are 18 T cell receptor beta chains derived from one specimen sequenced in a study of Tregs in tolerant kidney transplant recipients (dated by TCRdb to the late 2010s). Related donors were used in the transplants with nonmyeloablative bone marrow transplantation, and mixed chimerism was transient in the human trials. Library preparation was by the immunoSEQ multiplex PCR assay. As stored in TCRdb, this immuneACCESS dataset retains in-frame rearrangements with V and J assigned. A fraction of the clones does not appear; measured against another copy, unresolved V genes explain less than half of the discrepancy, and the remainder lacks a known reason. The sample table lists about 52,000 clones, about nine tenths of them with a count of one. The ten largest clones represent roughly 15% of the sample. The material was CD8+ T cells from blood (PBMCs), obtained 24 months after the transplant. The receptors here all came from a human patient who received a combined kidney and bone marrow transplant. Post transplant, some T cells may arise from the graft donor.

The chain joins TRBV15 to TRBJ2-1, with TRBD2 matching over 8 bases. There are 15 residues in the CDR3. V shed 2 bases and J 4 bases; nucleotides not matched to a gene: 4. Looked up from germline, CDR1 is LNHNV and CDR2 is YYDKDF (reference sequence). CDR3 in amino acids: CATSRLGTSYNEQFF. The CDR3 nucleotides are TGTGCCACCAGCAGACTAGGGACTAGTTACAATGAGCAGTTCTTC.

V gene TRBV5-6 combines with J gene TRBJ2-3; perhaps TRBD1 as D (6 bases). CDR3 length: 13 amino acids. The V and J ends lost 4 bases and 5 bases respectively, with 11 bases between them. Germline assignment: CDR1 SGHDT and CDR2 YYEEEE. CDR3 nucleotides: TGTGCCAGCAGCAGGGGGAGTGAAGATACGCAGTATTTT. Encoded protein: CASSRGSEDTQYF.

This rearrangement joins TRBV9 to TRBJ2-5; D may be TRBD2 (5 bases). This CDR3 has 12 amino acids. Deletions cut 3 bases from V and 11 bases from J, with 14 bases between. Germline CDR1 and CDR2: SGDLS and YYNGEE. The CDR3 protein is CASSENFGEQYF. DNA of the CDR3: TGTGCCAGCAGCGAGAATTTCGGGGAGCAGTACTTC. The full variable domain, completed using reference TRBV9 and TRBJ2-5, is DSGVTQTPKHLITATGQRVTLRCSPRSGDLSVYWYQQSLDQGLQFLIQYYNGEERAKGNILERFSAQQFPDLHSELNLSSLELGDSALYFCASSENFGEQYFGPGTRLLVL.

The genes are TRBV19 and TRBJ2-3; D ambiguous. The V gene lost 1 base and the J gene lost 1 base, with 3 bases spanning the gap. Per germline, CDR1 LNHDA and CDR2 SQIVND (reference sequence). The CDR3 contains 13 residues. The CDR3 coding sequence is TGTGCCAGTAGTATAGTCGGCACAGATACGCAGTATTTT. Protein sequence: CASSIVGTDTQYF.

This sequence joins TRBV14 and TRBJ2-3; D is unresolved. This CDR3 contains 13 residues. The V and J ends lost 2 bases and 1 base respectively, with 4 bases between them. Germline CDR1 and CDR2: SGHDN and FVKESK. The CDR3: CASSQQGTDTQYF. The CDR3 DNA is TGTGCCAGCAGCCAACAGGGCACAGATACGCAGTATTTT.

This chain joins TRBV11-2 and TRBJ2-7, with a tentative D call TRBD2 (5 bases). The length of the CDR3 is 16 residues. Looked up from germline, CDR1 is SGHAT and CDR2 is FQNNGV. Trimming cost V 0 bases and J 2 bases, with 14 bases left between them. The CDR3 is CASSLDFRGWAYEQYF. Written as DNA, the CDR3 is TGTGCCAGCAGCTTAGATTTCCGGGGATGGGCCTACGAGCAGTACTTC.

This sequence joins TRBV4-2 and TRBJ2-1; maybe TRBD2 (5 bases). V dropped 1 base and J dropped 7 bases, with 8 bases sitting between them. Germline values: CDR1 LGHNA, CDR2 YNFKEQ. The CDR3 has 13 residues. The CDR3 DNA sequence: TGTGCCAGCAGCCAAGTCGGCGGGAATGAGCAGTTCTTC. It codes for CASSQVGGNEQFF.

The chain links TRBV19 to TRBJ1-6; a weak D match, TRBD1 (5 bases). This CDR3 contains 15 residues. Trimming left V 1 base short and J 7 bases short, with 11 bases between. CDR1 and CDR2 (germline): LNHDA, SQIVND (reference sequence). CDR3 loop: CASSIVSGANSPLHF. Written as DNA, the CDR3 is TGTGCCAGTAGTATAGTAAGTGGGGCCAATTCACCCCTCCACTTT.

The chain has TRBV28 and TRBJ1-1, with 7 bases fitting TRBD1. The CDR3 extends over 14 amino acids. The V segment lost 5 bases and the J segment 5 bases; nucleotides outside the gene matches: 8. Per the germline V gene, CDR1 is MDHEN and CDR2 is SYDVKM. Here the CDR3 DNA reads TGTGCCAGCAGTGCCTGGACAGGTGGGACTGAAGCTTTCTTT. Residues: CASSAWTGGTEAFF. Full variable domain (missing parts from reference TRBV28 and TRBJ1-1): DVKVTQSSRYLVKRTGEKVFLECVQDMDHENMFWYRQDPGLGLRLIYFSYDVKMKEKGDIPEGYSVSREKKERFSLILESASTNQTSMYLCASSAWTGGTEAFFGQGTRLTVV.

The chain has TRBV20-1 and TRBJ2-7; 9 bases agree with TRBD1. The CDR3 has 11 residues. The junction had 2 bases not matched to a gene; V was cut back by 5 bases and J by 6 bases. CDR1 DFQATT and CDR2 SNEGSKA come from the germline V gene (reference sequence). CDR3 residues: CSARQGGEQYF. In nucleotides, the CDR3 is TGCAGTGCTCGACAGGGGGGCGAGCAGTACTTC.

The J gene is TRBJ2-1, the V gene TRBV7-9; no firm D call. Trimming took 8 bases from V and 7 from J, leaving 9 bases between them. This CDR3 region has 11 residues. CDR1 and CDR2 from the germline V gene are SEHNR and FQNEAQ (reference sequence). This chain's CDR3 is CASYLRNEQFF. CDR3 DNA sequence: TGTGCCAGCTACCTACGGAATGAGCAGTTCTTC.

This clone was seen only once. The chain has TRBV11-2 and TRBJ1-2; the D is unclear. V was clipped by 1 base and J by 6 bases, with 15 bases between them. CDR1 is SGHAT, CDR2 FQNNGV, per germline. The CDR3 spans 15 residues. The chain's CDR3 is CASSLVHVVADGYTF. CDR3 DNA sequence: TGTGCCAGCAGCTTAGTCCATGTGGTAGCTGATGGCTACACCTTC.

The V gene is TRBV27, the J gene TRBJ2-6, with unresolved D. Trimming took 1 base from V and 1 from J, leaving 14 bases between them. The length of the CDR3 is 18 residues. Germline V lookup: CDR1 MNHEY, CDR2 SMNVEV (reference sequence). The DNA of the CDR3 is TGTGCCAGCAGTTTATTTCCATTCCTCGGGTCTGGGGCCAACGTCCTGACTTTC. This sequence encodes CASSLFPFLGSGANVLTF.

The chain combines TRBV7-6 with TRBJ2-1; the D gene is possibly TRBD2 (6 bases). CDR3 length equals 15 residues. The V gene's germline CDR1 is SGHVS and CDR2 FNYEAQ. Trimming pared 1 base from V and 6 bases from J, leaving 13 bases between. The CDR3 bases are TGTGCCAGCAGCTTAGTACCGGGACTTAGCAATGAGCAGTTCTTC. The encoded protein is CASSLVPGLSNEQFF.

The rearrangement joins TRBV7-2 to TRBJ1-1; maybe TRBD1 (6 bases). The CDR3 has 15 amino acids. V was pared by 5 bases and J by 5 bases, with 18 bases between. Per germline, CDR1 SGHTA and CDR2 FQGNSA. CDR3 loop: CASSIEQGVRTEAFF. The CDR3 coding sequence is TGTGCCAGCAGCATCGAACAGGGAGTGAGGACTGAAGCTTTCTTT.

The chain couples TRBV5-1 to TRBJ1-2; 7 bases agree with TRBD1. Germline V gene sequence: CDR1 SGHRS, CDR2 YFSETQ. CDR3 length equals 14 residues. Trimming at V came to 4 bases and at J to 5 bases, leaving 8 bases not matched to a gene. CDR3 nucleotide sequence: TGCGCCAGCAGCCCCAGGGACAGTAGGTATGGCTACACCTTC. Translating gives CASSPRDSRYGYTF.

The chain has TRBV30 and TRBJ2-5; 8 positions match TRBD2. Looked up from germline, CDR1 is GTSNPN and CDR2 is SVGIG (reference sequence). The V segment lost 0 bases and the J segment 1 base; nucleotides outside the gene matches: 4. This CDR3 has 15 amino acids. CDR3 bases: TGTGCCTGGAGTGTTTTGGGGACTAGCCAAGAGACCCAGTACTTC. Translation: CAWSVLGTSQETQYF.

V and J are TRBV4-3 and TRBJ2-5; D perhaps matches TRBD1 (5 bases). Between the trimmed V and J ends, which lost 2 bases and 1 base, there was a span of 11 bases. CDR3 length: 15 residues. Germline CDR1 and CDR2: LGHNA and YSLEER. As DNA, the CDR3 is TGCGCCAGCAGCCAAACCAGGGCGATCCAAGAGACCCAGTACTTC. Translated, it gives CASSQTRAIQETQYF.